This passage covers 5 T cell receptor beta chains from one sample sequenced in a study of blood T cell repertoires in COVID-19. Libraries were prepared by immunoSEQ multiplex PCR; TCRdb keeps only in-frame clonotypes and omits some of them. The repertoire holds hundreds of thousands of clones, with 86% as singletons. Sequences were obtained from peripheral blood. Receptors originate from a woman younger than 45 with active or convalescent COVID-19.

V is TRBV7-8 and J is TRBJ1-2; the match to TRBD1 covers 12 bases. Germline V CDR1 and CDR2: SGHVS, FQNEAQ. J gave up 0 bases and V 2 bases, and 7 bases lay outside the gene matches. The CDR3 loop spans 18 amino acids. CDR3 residues: CASSLMVGQGAPNYGYTF. CDR3 DNA: TGTGCCAGCAGCTTAATGGTGGGACAGGGGGCGCCTAACTATGGCTACACCTTC. The full variable domain, rest sourced from reference TRBV7-8 and TRBJ1-2, is GAGVSQSPRYKVAKRGQDVALRCDPISGHVSLFWYQQALGQGPEFLTYFQNEAQLDKSGLPSDRFFAERPEGSVSTLKIQRTQQEDSAVYLCASSLMVGQGAPNYGYTFGSGTRLTVV.

This chain links TRBV19 with TRBJ1-1; TRBD1 might be the D (6 bases). The germline gives CDR1 LNHDA, CDR2 SQIVND (reference sequence). Deletions cut 4 bases from V and 0 bases from J, with 9 bases between. The length of the CDR3 is 14 residues. The CDR3 is CASSRDTVNTEAFF. The CDR3 region has the DNA TGTGCCAGTAGTAGGGACACCGTGAACACTGAAGCTTTCTTT.

The chain is built from TRBV27 and TRBJ2-3; D gene ambiguous. Germline CDR1 reads MNHEY; CDR2 reads SMNVEV (reference sequence). The CDR3 length is 12 residues. Trimming took 4 bases from V and 2 from J, leaving 4 bases between them. CDR3 nucleotide sequence: TGTGCCAGCAGTTCAAACACAGATACGCAGTATTTT. This encodes CASSSNTDTQYF.

This clone was seen only once. The CDR3 nucleotides read TGTGCCAGCAGTGAATTTACAGGGTCGAATGAGCAGTTCTTC. Its translation: CASSEFTGSNEQFF. The V and J genes are TRBV2 and TRBJ2-1; D perhaps matches TRBD1 (6 bases). This CDR3 has 14 residues. V lost 2 bases and J lost 7, with 12 bases in between. Germline assignment: CDR1 SNHLY and CDR2 FYNNEI.

This clone was found a few times. The gene calls are TRBV7-2 and TRBJ1-1; D is unresolved. CDR1 is SGHTA, CDR2 FQGNSA, per germline. Between the trimmed V and J ends, which lost 4 bases and 2 bases, there was a span of 17 bases. The CDR3 extends over 16 amino acids. In DNA form, the CDR3 reads TGTGCCAGCAGCTCCCCGGTCGGGGAACTAAACACTGAAGCTTTCTTT. Translating gives CASSSPVGELNTEAFF.